This T cell receptor beta chain was captured by sequencing in a study of beta chain features in type 1 diabetes. Study overall: All samples combined gave fewer than 110 million sorted cells for examination.

CDR1 LGHNA and CDR2 YNFKEQ come from the germline V gene. V was clipped by 4 bases and J by 6 bases, with 5 bases between them. The CDR3 totals 11 residues. Overall study findings and caveats: Type 1 diabetes patients had moderately but significantly shorter TCRB CDR3s in all four CD4+ subsets.

Expressed TCRB transcripts were sequenced after all isolated RNA was converted to cDNA. The study sequenced naive, central memory and regulatory T cell samples to an average of about 3.9 million reads. Method: immunoSEQ multiplex PCR; TCRdb's copy keeps in-frame clones and lacks some. The data hold some 660,000 clones, with over 11% observed a single time. A remark on this clone: Antigen unknown. The sample has other DNA sequences that encode this CDR3 too.

This chain connects TRBV4-2 to TRBJ2-3, with unresolved D. This TCR derives from a man younger than 30 with type 1 diabetes. Sequences were obtained from naive CD4+ T cells from blood. In nucleotides, the CDR3 is TGTGCCAGCAGCCTCGGGGATACGCAGTATTTT. Translating it yields CASSLGDTQYF.